This T cell receptor (beta chain) was profiled in a study of blood T cells in healthy people across ages. Sample-barcoded 5' priming and a J-beta primer mix drove a second PCR of about 6 to 12 cycles. Each CDR3 protein gets one entry after TCRdb re-called the 5' RACE reads with MiXCR. There are hundreds of thousands of distinct CDR3 sequences in the sample; more than 25% occur only once, and around 15% lies in the top ten. This clonotype has ten or more counts. Roughly 9.2 milliliters of peripheral blood were drawn from each donor into EDTA-treated tubes. In each sample, at least 7 million PBMCs were isolated. V shed 6 bases and J shed 4 bases, with 13 bases lying between them. The CDR3 loop spans 14 amino acids. Per the germline V gene, CDR1 is SNHLY and CDR2 is FYNNEI.

The chain links TRBV2 to TRBJ2-1; weak D call: TRBD1 (6 bases). The source of this sequence is a woman of 80 years or more in good health. Material for sequencing was blood. The CDR3 DNA sequence: TGTGCCAGCAGGGACAGAACAGGGTACAATGAGCAGTTCTTC. Translating it yields CASRDRTGYNEQFF.